The rows below give T cell receptor beta chains drawn from one sample of a study of blood T cell repertoires in COVID-19. Sequencing used immunoSEQ multiplex PCR; TCRdb keeps in-frame clones, though not all of them. The sample comprises about 84,000 clones, about 83% of which are singletons, and 25% to 35% rests with the top ten. Input material: peripheral blood. These receptors all come from an elderly woman with acute or convalescent COVID-19. Both conserved end residues are part of each CDR3. D genes are given only for firm matches. Some rows mark clone size as missing; the rest say once, few, many or name a class of expanded clone.

NA	TRBD2	TRBV11-2	TRBJ2-3	TGTGCCAGCAGCTTAGAACCTAGCGGGACAGGCACAGATACGCAGTATTTT	CASSLEPSGTGTDTQYF
NA	NA	TRBV11-2	TRBJ1-1	TGTGCCAGCAGCTTCGGACAGAACACTGAAGCTTTCTTT	CASSFGQNTEAFF
NA	TRBD1	TRBV18	TRBJ2-7	TGTGCCAGCTCACCAACAGGGGGACGGTCCTACGAGCAGTACTTC	CASSPTGGRSYEQYF
many	TRBD2	TRBV30	TRBJ2-2	TGTGCCTGGAGTGCCCGGGGGGTCACCGGGGAGCTGTTTTTT	CAWSARGVTGELFF
once	TRBD2	TRBV3-1/TRBV3-2	TRBJ2-7	TGTGCCAGCAGCCGGCGACGTGGGACTAGGGTGTACGAGCAGTACTTC	CASSRRRGTRVYEQYF
NA	TRBD1	TRBV11-3	TRBJ1-1	TGTGCCAGCAGCTTAGACGGACAGGCCACTGAAGCTTTCTTT	CASSLDGQATEAFF
NA	NA	TRBV5-1	TRBJ2-4	TGCGCCAGCAGCTTCTCAGGGTCGCAAAACATTCAGTACTTC	CASSFSGSQNIQYF
NA	NA	TRBV10-3	TRBJ1-5	TGTGCCATCAGTGCTGGGGGGAACGAGCCCCAGCATTTT	CAISAGGNEPQHF
NA	TRBD1	TRBV24-1	TRBJ2-7	TGTGCCACCAGTGACCCCGGGACAGGGGACGACGAGCAGTACTTC	CATSDPGTGDDEQYF
NA	NA	TRBV7-9	TRBJ2-1	TGTGCCAGCAGCTTAACTAGCTCCTACAATGAGCAGTTCTTC	CASSLTSSYNEQFF
NA	TRBD1	TRBV5-5	TRBJ2-1	TGTGCCAGCAGCACCGGACAGGGAAGGTATGAGCAGTTCTTC	CASSTGQGRYEQFF
NA	TRBD1	TRBV7-9	TRBJ2-2	TGTGCCAGCAGCCCCACCCAGACAGGGGGCTACACCGGGGAGCTGTTTTTT	CASSPTQTGGYTGELFF
NA	TRBD1	TRBV4-1	TRBJ2-5	TGCGCCAGCAGCCGACAGGGCCGGGAAGAGACCCAGTACTTC	CASSRQGREETQYF
NA	TRBD1	TRBV28	TRBJ2-7	TGTGCCAGCAGTTTGTATGGGACAGGGGGTCACGAGCAGTACTTC	CASSLYGTGGHEQYF
NA	TRBD1	TRBV6-5	TRBJ1-5	TGTGCCAGCAGTTACGATGGGACAGGGCGGGACCAGCCCCAGCATTTT	CASSYDGTGRDQPQHF
NA	NA	TRBV24-1	TRBJ2-3	TGTGCCACCACCGTTCGAGATTCGGGAAAGAATACGCAGTATTTT	CATTVRDSGKNTQYF
NA	NA	TRBV19	TRBJ1-2	TGTGCCAGTAGTATCCTAGGGGGGGAAGACTATGGCTACACCTTC	CASSILGGEDYGYTF
NA	NA	TRBV15	TRBJ1-2	TGTGCCACCAGCAACAACATGAACTACACCTTC	CATSNNMNYTF
NA	TRBD2	TRBV7-2	TRBJ2-3	TGTGCCAGCAGCTTAGTAGGGACTAGCGGAGACAGCACAGATACGCAGTATTTT	CASSLVGTSGDSTDTQYF
NA	NA	TRBV19	TRBJ2-5	TGTGCCAGTAGTGCACTGACAGACCAAGAGACCCAGTACTTC	CASSALTDQETQYF
NA	TRBD1	TRBV28	TRBJ2-7	TGTGCCAGCAGTTCAGAGTTTCGGACAGGGGGCTACGAGCAGTACTTC	CASSSEFRTGGYEQYF
NA	NA	TRBV27	TRBJ2-7	TGTGCCAGCAGCCATAACAGGGATTTCTGGGAGCAGTACTTC	CASSHNRDFWEQYF
NA	TRBD1	TRBV6-6	TRBJ2-1	TGTGCCAGCAGTTCACAGGGGGCATTTTACAATGAGCAGTTCTTC	CASSSQGAFYNEQFF
NA	TRBD2	TRBV30	TRBJ2-5	TGTGCCTGGAGTATCTCTAGCGGGCCTAAGAGAGAGACCCAGTACTTC	CAWSISSGPKRETQYF
once	NA	TRBV2	TRBJ2-7	TGTGCCAGCAGCTCACGGGTTACGTCCTACGAGCAGTACTTC	CASSSRVTSYEQYF
NA	NA	TRBV27	TRBJ1-1	TGTGCCAGCAGTTTATCGAGAAGTGGAGGGGAAGCTTTCTTT	CASSLSRSGGEAFF
NA	TRBD2	TRBV7-2	TRBJ2-5	TGTGCCAGCAGCCCCAAGGTAGCGGGAGGCCAAGAGACCCAGTACTTC	CASSPKVAGGQETQYF